One sample yielded the 5 T cell receptor beta chains listed below, sequenced in a study of cytomegalovirus exposure and HLA in healthy donors. 13 Jbeta primers and 60 Vbeta primers were used for the PCR. Profiled with immunoSEQ multiplex PCR; TCRdb holds only in-frame clones, not every one. Here the sample spans 120,000 to 150,000 clones, about three quarters being singletons. Sequencing was carried out using PBMCs. These TCRs come from a man between 18 and 35 years old in good health and CMV-seronegative.

The chain has TRBV10-2 and TRBJ1-1; 7 nucleotides line up with TRBD1. V gave up 7 bases and J gave up 6 bases; unmatched junction bases: 11. The CDR3 extends over 14 amino acids. Germline V gene lookup returns CDR1 WSHSY and CDR2 SAAADI. CDR3 protein: CASTMQGGVPEAFF. The CDR3 nucleotides read TGCGCCAGCACTATGCAGGGGGGAGTTCCTGAAGCTTTCTTT.

This rearrangement joins TRBV7-6 to TRBJ2-5, with D possibly matching TRBD2 (5 bases). The length of the CDR3 is 15 residues. CDR1 and CDR2 (germline): SGHVS, FNYEAQ. V lost 5 bases to trimming and J lost 4 bases, with 17 bases between them. The CDR3 DNA sequence: TGTGCCAGCAGCGTTCCGGGATACAACAGAGAGACCCAGTACTTC. It encodes CASSVPGYNRETQYF.

The V call is TRBV18, the J call TRBJ1-1; D ambiguous. V was clipped by 3 bases and J by 0 bases, with 2 bases between them. CDR1 and CDR2 (germline): KGHSH, LQKENI. The CDR3 has 12 amino acids. CDR3 nucleotide sequence: TGTGCCAGCTCACCCTTGAACACTGAAGCTTTCTTT. Encoded protein: CASSPLNTEAFF.

The chain carries TRBV6-1 and TRBJ2-5; tentatively, D is TRBD2 (5 bases). Germline CDR1 reads MNHNS; CDR2 reads SASEGT. The germline V and J ends were trimmed by 3 bases and 4 bases, with 9 bases remaining between them. This CDR3 is 13 amino acids long. The CDR3 is CASSDGMTETQYF. CDR3 coding DNA: TGTGCCAGCAGTGACGGGATGACAGAGACCCAGTACTTC.

This clone was recorded only once. The conserved final phenylalanine or tryptophan is absent from the CDR3, which likely points to a read error. The chain couples TRBV10-2 to TRBJ2-7, with 12 bases identical to TRBD1. The J segment lost 4 bases and the V segment lost 7 bases, leaving 5 bases of the junction unmatched. This CDR3 contains 14 residues. Germline assignment: CDR1 WSHSY and CDR2 SAAADI. CDR3 sequence: CASIGTGGVYEQYL. The DNA of the CDR3 is TGCGCCAGCATCGGGACAGGGGGCGTGTACGAGCAGTACCTC.